The entry below describes one TCR beta chain. TCRdb's copy holds only in-frame clones and misses some; the assay was immunoSEQ multiplex PCR. The sample lists 100,000 or so clones, 91% occurring once. These data come from a study of control samples from healthy donors and cancer patients. The receptor was derived from a woman younger than 45 in good health. What was sequenced was blood.

CDR3 region: CASTGGLIGELFF. In DNA form, the CDR3 reads TGTGCCAGCACCGGAGGGTTGATCGGGGAGCTGTTTTTT. The V gene is TRBV28, the J gene TRBJ2-2; D may be TRBD2 (6 bases). Germline V CDR1 and CDR2: MDHEN, SYDVKM. This CDR3 is 13 amino acids long. Trimming cost V 7 bases and J 7 bases, with 13 bases left between them.